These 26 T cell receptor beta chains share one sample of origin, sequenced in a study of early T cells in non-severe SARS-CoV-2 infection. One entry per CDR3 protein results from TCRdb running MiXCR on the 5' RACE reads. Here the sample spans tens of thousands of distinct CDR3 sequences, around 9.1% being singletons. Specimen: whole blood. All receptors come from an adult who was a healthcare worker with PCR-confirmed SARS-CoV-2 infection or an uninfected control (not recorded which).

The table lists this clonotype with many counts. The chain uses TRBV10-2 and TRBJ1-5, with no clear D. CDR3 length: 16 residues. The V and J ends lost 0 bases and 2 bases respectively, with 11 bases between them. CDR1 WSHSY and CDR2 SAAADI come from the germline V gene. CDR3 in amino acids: CASSESVGIGNQPQHF. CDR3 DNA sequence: TGCGCCAGCAGTGAGTCAGTAGGGATCGGCAATCAGCCCCAGCATTTT.

DNA for the CDR3: TGTGCCAGCAGTTCCCCGGGGACTAGCGGGAGGGTCACAGATACGCAGTATTTT. Translating it yields CASSSPGTSGRVTDTQYF. The chain combines TRBV27 with TRBJ2-3, with 16 bases that match TRBD2. With 4 bases clipped from V and 2 bases from J, the junction kept 6 bases outside the gene matches. The CDR3 sequence is 18 residues long. Germline-derived CDR1 and CDR2 are MNHEY and SMNVEV (reference sequence).

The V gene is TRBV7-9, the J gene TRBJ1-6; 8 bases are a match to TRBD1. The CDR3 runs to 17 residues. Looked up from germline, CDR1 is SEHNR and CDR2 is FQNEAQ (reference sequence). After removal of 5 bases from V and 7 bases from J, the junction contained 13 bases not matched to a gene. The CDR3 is CASSHGQGTLSNSPLHF. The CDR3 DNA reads TGTGCCAGCAGCCACGGACAGGGAACGCTTAGCAATTCACCCCTCCACTTT. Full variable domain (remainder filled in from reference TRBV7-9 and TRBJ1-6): DTGVSQNPRHKITKRGQNVTFRCDPISEHNRLYWYRQTLGQGPEFLTYFQNEAQLEKSRLLSDRFSAERPKGSFSTLEIQRTEQGDSAMYLCASSHGQGTLSNSPLHFGNGTRLTVT.

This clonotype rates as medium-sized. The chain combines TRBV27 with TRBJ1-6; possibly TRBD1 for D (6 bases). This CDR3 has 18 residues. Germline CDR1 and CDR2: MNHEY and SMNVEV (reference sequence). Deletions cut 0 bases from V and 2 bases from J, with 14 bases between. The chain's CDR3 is CASSLSVGGQTYNSPLHF. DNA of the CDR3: TGTGCCAGCAGTTTATCAGTTGGGGGGCAGACCTATAATTCACCCCTCCACTTT.

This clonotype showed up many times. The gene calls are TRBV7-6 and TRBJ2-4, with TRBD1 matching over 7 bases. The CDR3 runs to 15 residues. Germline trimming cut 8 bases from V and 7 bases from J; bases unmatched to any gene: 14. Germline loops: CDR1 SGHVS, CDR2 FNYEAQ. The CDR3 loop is CASSPSDRLGNIQYF. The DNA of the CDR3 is TGTGCCAGCTCTCCCTCGGACAGGCTGGGGAACATTCAGTACTTC.

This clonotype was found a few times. CDR3 sequence (DNA): TGTGCCAGCACTTTGGACAGGAGGGCTGAAGCTTTCTTT. Its protein is CASTLDRRAEAFF. This rearrangement joins TRBV12-3 or TRBV12-4 to TRBJ1-1, with 7 bases fitting TRBD1. The CDR3 consists of 13 residues. The trim removed 7 bases at V and 6 bases at J, leaving 8 bases unmatched.

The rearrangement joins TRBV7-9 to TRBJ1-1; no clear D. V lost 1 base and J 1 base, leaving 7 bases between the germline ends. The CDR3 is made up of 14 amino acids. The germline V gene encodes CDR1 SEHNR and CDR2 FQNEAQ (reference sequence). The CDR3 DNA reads TGTGCCAGCAGCTTAGGGCATCAGAACACTGAAGCTTTCTTT. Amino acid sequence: CASSLGHQNTEAFF.

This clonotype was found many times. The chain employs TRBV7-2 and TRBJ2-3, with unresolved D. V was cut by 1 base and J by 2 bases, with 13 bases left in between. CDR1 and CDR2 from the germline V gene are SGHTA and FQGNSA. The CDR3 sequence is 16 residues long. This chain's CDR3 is CASSLGGILSTDTQYF. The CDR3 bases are TGTGCCAGCAGCTTAGGTGGGATCCTCTCCACAGATACGCAGTATTTT.

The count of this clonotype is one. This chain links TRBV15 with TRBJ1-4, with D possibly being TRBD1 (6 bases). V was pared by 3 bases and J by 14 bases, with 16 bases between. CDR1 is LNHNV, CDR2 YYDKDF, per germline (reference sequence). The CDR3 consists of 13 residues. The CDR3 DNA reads TGTGCCACCAGCAGGGGACGGGACACTCGGCTGTTTTTT. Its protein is CATSRGRDTRLFF.

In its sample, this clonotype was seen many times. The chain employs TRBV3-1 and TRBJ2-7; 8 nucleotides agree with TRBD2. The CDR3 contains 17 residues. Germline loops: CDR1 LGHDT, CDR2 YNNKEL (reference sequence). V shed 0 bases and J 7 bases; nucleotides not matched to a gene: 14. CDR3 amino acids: CASSQESAAGVAGEQYF. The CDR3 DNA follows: TGTGCCAGCAGCCAAGAGTCTGCAGCGGGGGTCGCGGGGGAGCAGTACTTC.

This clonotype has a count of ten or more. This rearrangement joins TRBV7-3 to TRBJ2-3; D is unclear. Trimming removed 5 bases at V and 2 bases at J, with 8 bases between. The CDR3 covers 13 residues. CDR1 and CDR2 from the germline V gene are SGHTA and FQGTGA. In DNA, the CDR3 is TGTGCCAGCAGCCCGACCACCACAGATACGCAGTATTTT. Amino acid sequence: CASSPTTTDTQYF.

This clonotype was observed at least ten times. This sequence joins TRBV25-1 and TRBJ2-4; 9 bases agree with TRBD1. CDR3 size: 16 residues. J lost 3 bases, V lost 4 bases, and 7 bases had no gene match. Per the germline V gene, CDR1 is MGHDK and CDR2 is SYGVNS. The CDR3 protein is CASSGYRGPDKNIQYF. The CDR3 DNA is TGTGCCAGCAGTGGTTACAGGGGGCCGGACAAAAACATTCAGTACTTC. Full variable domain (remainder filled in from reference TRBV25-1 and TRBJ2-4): EADIYQTPRYLVIGTGKKITLECSQTMGHDKMYWYQQDPGMELHLIHYSYGVNSTEKGDLSSESTVSRIRTEHFPLTLESARPSHTSQYLCASSGYRGPDKNIQYFGAGTRLSVL.

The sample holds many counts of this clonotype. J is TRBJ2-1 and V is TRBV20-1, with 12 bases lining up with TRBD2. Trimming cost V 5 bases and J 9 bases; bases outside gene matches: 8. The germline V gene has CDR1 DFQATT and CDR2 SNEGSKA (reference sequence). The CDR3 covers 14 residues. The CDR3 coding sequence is TGCAGTGCTCCGGCTAGCGGGAGGGCCAGTGAGCAGTTCTTC. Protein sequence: CSAPASGRASEQFF.

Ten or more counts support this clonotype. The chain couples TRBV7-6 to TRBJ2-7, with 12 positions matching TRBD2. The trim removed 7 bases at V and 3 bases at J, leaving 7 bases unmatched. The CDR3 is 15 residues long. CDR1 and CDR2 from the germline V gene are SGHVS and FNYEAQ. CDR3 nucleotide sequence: TGTGCCAGCACCACACTAGCGGGAGGAAGCTACGAGCAGTACTTC. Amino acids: CASTTLAGGSYEQYF.

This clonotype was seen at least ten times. CDR3 coding DNA: TGTGCCAGCAGCCCCCACCTCCCGGACACTGAAGCTTTCTTT. Its translation: CASSPHLPDTEAFF. The chain couples TRBV3-1 to TRBJ1-1; no reliable D call. CDR1 and CDR2 from the germline V gene are LGHDT and YNNKEL (reference sequence). The CDR3 sequence is 14 residues long. Between the trimmed V and J ends, which lost 4 bases and 3 bases, there was a span of 12 bases.

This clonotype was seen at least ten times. CDR3 amino acids: CAISESHTTSTDTQYF. The CDR3 DNA follows: TGTGCCATCAGTGAGTCCCATACCACTAGCACAGATACGCAGTATTTT. The chain joins TRBV10-3 to TRBJ2-3; D not resolved. CDR3 length: 16 amino acids. V shed 0 bases and J shed 0 bases, with 10 bases lying between them. Germline CDR1 ENHRY, CDR2 SYGVKD.

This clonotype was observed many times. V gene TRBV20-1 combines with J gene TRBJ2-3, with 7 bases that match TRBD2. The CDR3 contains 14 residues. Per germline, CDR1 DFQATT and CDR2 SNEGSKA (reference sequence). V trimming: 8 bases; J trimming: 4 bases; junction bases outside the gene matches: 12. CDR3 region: CSLREGQVPDTQYF. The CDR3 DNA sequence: TGCAGTCTCAGGGAGGGTCAAGTCCCAGATACGCAGTATTTT.

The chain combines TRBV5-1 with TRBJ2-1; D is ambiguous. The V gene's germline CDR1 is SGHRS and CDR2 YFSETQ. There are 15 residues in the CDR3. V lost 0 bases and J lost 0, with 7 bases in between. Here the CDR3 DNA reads TGCGCCAGCAGCTTGGTTGGTAGCTCCTACAATGAGCAGTTCTTC. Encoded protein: CASSLVGSSYNEQFF. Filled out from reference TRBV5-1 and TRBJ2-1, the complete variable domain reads KAGVTQTPRYLIKTRGQQVTLSCSPISGHRSVSWYQQTPGQGLQFLFEYFSETQRNKGNFPGRFSGRQFSNSRSEMNVSTLELGDSALYLCASSLVGSSYNEQFFGPGTRLTVL.

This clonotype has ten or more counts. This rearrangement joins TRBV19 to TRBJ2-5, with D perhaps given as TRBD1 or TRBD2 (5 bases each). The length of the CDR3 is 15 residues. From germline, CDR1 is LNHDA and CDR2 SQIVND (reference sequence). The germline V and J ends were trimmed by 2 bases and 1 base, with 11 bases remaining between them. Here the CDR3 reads CASSIPGPTQETQYF. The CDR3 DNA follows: TGTGCCAGTAGTATACCGGGACCGACCCAAGAGACCCAGTACTTC.

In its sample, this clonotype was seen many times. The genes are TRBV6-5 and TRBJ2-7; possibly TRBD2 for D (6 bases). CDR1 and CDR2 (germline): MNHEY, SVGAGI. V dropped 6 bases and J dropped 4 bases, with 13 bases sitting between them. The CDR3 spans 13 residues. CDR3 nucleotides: TGTGCCAGCAGCCAGCTTCGGGGGTACGAGCAGTACTTC. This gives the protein CASSQLRGYEQYF.

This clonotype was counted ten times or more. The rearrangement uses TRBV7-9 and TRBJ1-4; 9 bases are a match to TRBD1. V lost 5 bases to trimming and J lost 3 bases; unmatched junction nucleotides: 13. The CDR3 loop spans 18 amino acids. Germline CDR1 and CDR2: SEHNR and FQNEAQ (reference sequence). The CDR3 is CASSLTGGAIRANEKLFF. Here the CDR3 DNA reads TGTGCCAGCAGCCTAACAGGGGGCGCAATCCGAGCTAATGAAAAACTGTTTTTT. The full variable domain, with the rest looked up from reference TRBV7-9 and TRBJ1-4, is DTGVSQNPRHKITKRGQNVTFRCDPISEHNRLYWYRQTLGQGPEFLTYFQNEAQLEKSRLLSDRFSAERPKGSFSTLEIQRTEQGDSAMYLCASSLTGGAIRANEKLFFGSGTQLSVL.

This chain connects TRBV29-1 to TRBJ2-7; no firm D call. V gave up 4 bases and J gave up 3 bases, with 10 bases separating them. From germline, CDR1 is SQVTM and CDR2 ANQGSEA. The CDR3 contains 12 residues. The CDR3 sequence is CSVGNYHYEQYF. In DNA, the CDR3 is TGCAGCGTTGGTAACTACCACTACGAGCAGTACTTC.

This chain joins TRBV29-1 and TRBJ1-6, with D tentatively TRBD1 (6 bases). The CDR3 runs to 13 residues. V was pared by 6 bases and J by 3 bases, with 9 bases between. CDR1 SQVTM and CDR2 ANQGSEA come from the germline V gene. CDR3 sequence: CSVMDSYNSPLHF. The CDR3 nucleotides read TGCAGCGTGATGGACAGCTATAATTCACCCCTCCACTTT.

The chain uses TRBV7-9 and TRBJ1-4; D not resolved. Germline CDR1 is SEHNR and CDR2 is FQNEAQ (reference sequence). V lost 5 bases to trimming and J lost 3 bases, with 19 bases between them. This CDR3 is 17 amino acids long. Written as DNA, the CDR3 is TGTGCCAGCAGCCCCTTTGATTTAGGGCCGGCTAATGAAAAACTGTTTTTT. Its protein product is CASSPFDLGPANEKLFF.

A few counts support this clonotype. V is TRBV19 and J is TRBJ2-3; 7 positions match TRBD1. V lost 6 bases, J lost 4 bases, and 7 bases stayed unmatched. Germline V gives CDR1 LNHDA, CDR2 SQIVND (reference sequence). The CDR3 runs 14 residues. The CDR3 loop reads CASSTTGDADTQYF. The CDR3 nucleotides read TGTGCCAGTAGCACCACAGGGGATGCAGATACGCAGTATTTT.

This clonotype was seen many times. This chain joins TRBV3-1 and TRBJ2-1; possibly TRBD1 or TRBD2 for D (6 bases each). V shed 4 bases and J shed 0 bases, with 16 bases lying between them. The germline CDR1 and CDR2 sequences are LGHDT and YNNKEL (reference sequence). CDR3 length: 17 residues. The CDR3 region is CASSRGAGFSSYNEQFF. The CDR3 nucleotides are TGTGCCAGCAGCCGGGGGGCGGGATTTTCCTCCTACAATGAGCAGTTCTTC.